This TCR beta chain was found in a study of blood T cell repertoires in COVID-19. Study-level background: Both acute and convalescent COVID-19 samples were obtained from the United States, Italy and Spain.

The CDR3 has 16 amino acids. Germline values: CDR1 MNHEY, CDR2 SMNVEV (reference sequence). With 2 bases removed from V and 3 bases from J, the gap between germline ends came to 17 bases. Per the original data handling: It was from reference gene primer amplification that nucleated cell counts were estimated. Measured with immunoSEQ multiplex PCR; TCRdb has only the in-frame clones, and not every one. The V and J calls and clone size were taken over from that table, and D and trimming were inferred from the DNA. Here the sample spans some 99,000 clones, around 83% being singletons. This receptor was obtained from a woman aged 80 or over with active or convalescent COVID-19. The sequencing sample was made of peripheral blood. The chain couples TRBV27 to TRBJ2-7; D perhaps matches TRBD1 (6 bases). CDR3 sequence: CASSLSSFQGHYEQYF. The DNA for the CDR3 is TGTGCCAGCAGTTTAAGTTCGTTTCAGGGACACTACGAGCAGTACTTC.